This passage covers 13 T cell receptor beta chains from one sample sequenced in a study of CD8+ T cells in alopecia areata. The sequencing template was cDNA reverse transcribed from extracted RNA. Assay used: immunoSEQ multiplex PCR; TCRdb lists only in-frame clones, some missing. The data hold 65,000 to 90,000 clones, with about 51% observed a single time. The sequencing sample was made of NKG2D-high CD8+ T cells sorted from blood. The receptors were sampled from a human donor with alopecia areata.

This clone has more than one count but fewer than ten. CDR3 loop: CASSALGQGNTEAFF. The CDR3, as DNA: TGTGCCAGCAGCGCCCTAGGACAGGGGAACACTGAAGCTTTCTTT. The rearrangement uses TRBV14 and TRBJ1-1, with 8 bases identical to TRBD1. This CDR3 contains 15 residues. CDR1 and CDR2 from the germline V gene are SGHDN and FVKESK. V shed 5 bases, J shed 1 base, and the junction held 6 bases outside the gene matches.

The rearrangement links TRBV30 to TRBJ2-2; D ambiguous. CDR3 length: 16 amino acids. CDR1 GTSNPN and CDR2 SVGIG come from the germline V gene (reference sequence). V lost 0 bases to trimming and J lost 7 bases, with 18 bases between them. The CDR3 spells CAWSVGYGRRRGELFF. The CDR3, as DNA: TGTGCCTGGAGTGTCGGGTACGGTCGCCGTCGCGGGGAGCTGTTTTTT.

The rearrangement links TRBV2 to TRBJ2-7; the D gene could be TRBD1 or TRBD2 (6 bases each). Trimming took 8 bases from V and 6 from J, leaving 11 bases between them. CDR1 SNHLY and CDR2 FYNNEI come from the germline V gene. This CDR3 is built from 11 residues. CDR3 DNA sequence: TGTGCCAGCGGGGGGCGGGGCGAGCAGTACTTC. Amino acid sequence: CASGGRGEQYF.

The chain combines TRBV6-6 with TRBJ1-5; D gene unclear. Trimming shortened V by 5 bases and J by 2 bases, and 7 bases separated the two germline ends. Germline CDR1 reads MNHNY; CDR2 reads SVGAGI (reference sequence). The CDR3 contains 13 residues. This CDR3 is CASSGWGNQPQHF. As DNA, the CDR3 is TGTGCCAGCAGTGGTTGGGGCAATCAGCCCCAGCATTTT.

This clone was seen a handful of times. J is TRBJ2-5 and V is TRBV29-1; TRBD1 is a possible D gene (5 bases). The CDR3 length is 12 residues. V was shortened by 3 bases and J by 3 bases, with 8 bases between the two germline ends. Germline CDR1 and CDR2: SQVTM and ANQGSEA. CDR3 nucleotides: TGCAGCGTTGACGAAGGGGAAGAGACCCAGTACTTC. It is translated as CSVDEGEETQYF.

The CDR3 sequence is CASSQVLAGGDLLSDTQYF. The DNA for the CDR3 is TGCGCCAGCAGCCAAGTGCTAGCGGGAGGGGATTTGTTGTCAGATACGCAGTATTTT. The V call is TRBV4-3, the J call TRBJ2-3; 12 nucleotides line up with TRBD2. With 1 base clipped from V and 4 bases from J, the junction kept 12 bases outside the gene matches. CDR3 size: 19 residues. Per germline, CDR1 LGHNA and CDR2 YSLEER.

The chain combines TRBV19 with TRBJ1-1; D perhaps matches TRBD1 (5 bases). The CDR3 is 13 amino acids. Looked up from germline, CDR1 is LNHDA and CDR2 is SQIVND (reference sequence). With 6 bases removed from V and 4 bases from J, the gap between germline ends came to 12 bases. The CDR3 region has the DNA TGTGCCAGTAGCTCTTCAGGGATCACTGAAGCTTTCTTT. Its protein is CASSSSGITEAFF.

The chain uses TRBV7-9 and TRBJ2-5, with 8 bases matching TRBD2. Losses at the gene ends were 7 bases for V and 6 bases for J; bases not matched to a gene: 16. Germline V gene sequence: CDR1 SEHNR, CDR2 FQNEAQ (reference sequence). CDR3 length: 16 residues. Written as DNA, the CDR3 is TGTGCCAGCACCGCCGATGGACTAGCTTTCATTAAGACCCAGTACTTC. Its translation is CASTADGLAFIKTQYF. Full variable domain (outside the CDR3, taken from reference TRBV7-9 and TRBJ2-5): DTGVSQNPRHKITKRGQNVTFRCDPISEHNRLYWYRQTLGQGPEFLTYFQNEAQLEKSRLLSDRFSAERPKGSFSTLEIQRTEQGDSAMYLCASTADGLAFIKTQYFGPGTRLLVL.

In its sample, this clone was seen a few times. This sequence joins TRBV29-1 and TRBJ1-1; D is uncertain. Germline V gives CDR1 SQVTM, CDR2 ANQGSEA. This CDR3 has 15 residues. Trimming shortened V by 2 bases and J by 1 base, and 14 bases separated the two germline ends. CDR3 sequence: CSVEIVWQTNTEAFF. In DNA, the CDR3 is TGCAGCGTTGAAATAGTATGGCAGACGAACACTGAAGCTTTCTTT.

This rearrangement joins TRBV29-1 to TRBJ2-5; 12 nucleotides align to TRBD2. The CDR3 has 18 amino acids. V dropped 2 bases and J dropped 2; count of bases not matched to a gene: 12. Germline CDR1 SQVTM, CDR2 ANQGSEA. The CDR3 DNA sequence: TGCAGCGTTGAATCTTGGACTAGCGGGACGATACTACAAGAGACCCAGTACTTC. This gives the protein CSVESWTSGTILQETQYF. The full variable domain, completed using reference TRBV29-1 and TRBJ2-5, is SAVISQKPSRDICQRGTSLTIQCQVDSQVTMMFWYRQQPGQSLTLIATANQGSEATYESGFVIDKFPISRPNLTFSTLTVSNMSPEDSSIYLCSVESWTSGTILQETQYFGPGTRLLVL.

V usage is TRBV29-1 and J usage is TRBJ1-2; weak D call: TRBD1 (6 bases). Germline CDR1 reads SQVTM; CDR2 reads ANQGSEA. The CDR3 covers 13 residues. The CDR3 reads CTIEDSPDYGYTF. The CDR3 DNA sequence: TGCACCATTGAGGACAGTCCGGACTATGGCTACACCTTC.

This clone has only a few counts. This chain uses TRBV2 with TRBJ2-7; 7 bases are shared with TRBD2. CDR1 and CDR2 (germline): SNHLY, FYNNEI. Trimming removed 4 bases from V and 3 bases from J; junction bases left unmatched: 6. The CDR3 loop spans 14 amino acids. The CDR3 loop is CASSVSGEGYEQYF. The CDR3 bases are TGTGCCAGCAGTGTTTCGGGGGAGGGCTACGAGCAGTACTTC.

This clone has a handful of counts. The chain recombines TRBV30 with TRBJ1-1; 9 bases line up with TRBD1. The CDR3 totals 13 residues. V gave up 4 bases and J gave up 7 bases; unmatched junction bases: 7. Germline V gene sequence: CDR1 GTSNPN, CDR2 SVGIG (reference sequence). This CDR3 reads CAWTGQGRIEAFF. The CDR3 DNA sequence: TGTGCCTGGACTGGACAGGGGCGAATTGAAGCTTTCTTT. Filled out from reference TRBV30 and TRBJ1-1, the complete variable domain reads SQTIHQWPATLVQPVGSPLSLECTVEGTSNPNLYWYRQAAGRGLQLLFYSVGIGQISSEVPQNLSASRPQDRQFILSSKKLLLSDSGFYLCAWTGQGRIEAFFGQGTRLTVV.